The 15 T cell receptor beta chains below were found in one sample sequenced in a study of cytomegalovirus exposure and HLA in healthy donors. Amplification used 60 Vbeta primers and 13 Jbeta primers. Sequenced by immunoSEQ multiplex PCR; TCRdb stores in-frame clones only, minus some. The sample carries about 130,000 clones, roughly 80% recorded once. Material for sequencing was PBMCs. The receptor source for this set is a young man in good health and CMV-seronegative.

V is TRBV5-1 and J is TRBJ1-4; D not resolved. Germline V lookup: CDR1 SGHRS, CDR2 YFSETQ. CDR3 length: 15 residues. Trimming left V 0 bases short and J 5 bases short, with 11 bases between. CDR3 in DNA: TGCGCCAGCAGCTTGGGAGGCAGTCAAAATGAAAAACTGTTTTTT. This codes for CASSLGGSQNEKLFF. The full variable domain, rest sourced from reference TRBV5-1 and TRBJ1-4, is KAGVTQTPRYLIKTRGQQVTLSCSPISGHRSVSWYQQTPGQGLQFLFEYFSETQRNKGNFPGRFSGRQFSNSRSEMNVSTLELGDSALYLCASSLGGSQNEKLFFGSGTQLSVL.

This chain connects TRBV20-1 to TRBJ2-5; 7 bases align to TRBD2. The J segment lost 5 bases and the V segment lost 7 bases, leaving 4 bases of the junction unmatched. This CDR3 contains 11 residues. From germline, CDR1 is DFQATT and CDR2 SNEGSKA (reference sequence). The CDR3 sequence: CSVQGGETQYF. CDR3 nucleotides: TGCAGTGTTCAGGGAGGGGAGACCCAGTACTTC.

The V and J genes are TRBV10-3 and TRBJ1-3, with TRBD1 as a possible D gene (5 bases). There are 14 residues in the CDR3. V was shortened by 6 bases and J by 0 bases, with 9 bases between the two germline ends. Germline CDR1 is ENHRY and CDR2 is SYGVKD. Here the CDR3 reads CAIRTVYSGNTIYF. The CDR3 DNA sequence: TGTGCCATCAGGACAGTTTACTCTGGAAACACCATATATTTT.

This clone was counted only a few times. The chain carries TRBV11-1 and TRBJ2-5; 10 bases are shared with TRBD2. The germline V gene has CDR1 SGHAT and CDR2 FQDESV (reference sequence). The CDR3 sequence is 16 residues long. V gave up 1 base and J gave up 5 bases; unmatched junction bases: 7. The CDR3 spells CASSLVGLAGVETQYF. The DNA for the CDR3 is TGTGCCAGCAGCTTAGTGGGCCTAGCGGGAGTGGAGACCCAGTACTTC.

In this sample, this clone turned up a few times. V usage is TRBV6-1 and J usage is TRBJ2-6, with TRBD1 identical over 7 bases. J gave up 2 bases and V 6 bases, and 1 base lay outside the gene matches. From germline, CDR1 is MNHNS and CDR2 SASEGT. There are 14 residues in the CDR3. The CDR3 protein is CASRQGAGANVLTF. The CDR3, as DNA: TGTGCCAGCAGGCAGGGGGCTGGGGCCAACGTCCTGACTTTC.

The gene calls are TRBV7-2 and TRBJ2-7, with a possible D match to TRBD2 (6 bases). Deletions cut 5 bases from V and 3 bases from J, with 20 bases between. The CDR3 has 16 amino acids. The germline V gene has CDR1 SGHTA and CDR2 FQGNSA. CDR3 amino acids: CASSPEVGGAIYEQYF. As DNA, the CDR3 is TGTGCCAGCAGCCCAGAGGTTGGCGGGGCAATCTACGAGCAGTACTTC.

The rearrangement uses TRBV18 and TRBJ2-1; TRBD2 aligns across 11 bases. The CDR3 consists of 16 residues. Germline V lookup: CDR1 KGHSH, CDR2 LQKENI. The trim removed 0 bases at V and 6 bases at J, leaving 4 bases unmatched. CDR3 residues: CASSPPVAGGPNEQFF. In nucleotides, the CDR3 is TGTGCCAGCTCACCACCTGTAGCGGGAGGGCCCAATGAGCAGTTCTTC.

This chain joins TRBV15 and TRBJ1-6, with D hard to call. Trimming shortened V by 9 bases and J by 10 bases, and 13 bases separated the two germline ends. CDR3 length equals 12 residues. The germline V gene has CDR1 LNHNV and CDR2 YYDKDF (reference sequence). The CDR3 here is CATRRDQSPLHF. CDR3 bases: TGTGCCACACGGAGGGATCAGTCACCCCTCCACTTT.

The V gene is TRBV27, the J gene TRBJ2-3; tentative D call: TRBD2 (6 bases). Germline assignment: CDR1 MNHEY and CDR2 SMNVEV (reference sequence). V was clipped by 3 bases and J by 5 bases, with 15 bases between them. CDR3 size: 15 residues. CDR3: CASSLGGNYIDTQYF. The CDR3 region has the DNA TGTGCCAGCAGTTTGGGCGGGAACTACATAGATACGCAGTATTTT.

In DNA form, the CDR3 reads TGCAGCGCCCAGGGGTCATCTGGAAACACCATATATTTT. It translates to CSAQGSSGNTIYF. The chain combines TRBV29-1 with TRBJ1-3, with TRBD1 as a possible D gene (6 bases). The germline V gene has CDR1 SQVTM and CDR2 ANQGSEA. V was shortened by 7 bases and J by 1 base, with 11 bases between the two germline ends. This CDR3 region has 13 residues.

The chain has TRBV7-2 and TRBJ2-1; TRBD2 matches at 9 bases. Germline lookup yields CDR1 SGHTA and CDR2 FQGNSA. The CDR3 is 16 residues long. V was clipped by 5 bases and J by 3 bases; unmatched bases: 8. For the CDR3, the DNA is TGTGCCAGCAGCGAGCGGGAGGCGGTGGGCTACAATGAGCAGTTCTTC. The encoded protein is CASSEREAVGYNEQFF.

The CDR3 DNA reads as TGTGCCAGCAGTTCTTACCGCCCTCGGGATACGCAGTATTTT. Translating it yields CASSSYRPRDTQYF. The rearrangement uses TRBV6-5 and TRBJ2-3; D uncertain. The CDR3 extends over 14 amino acids. With 4 bases removed from V and 6 bases from J, the gap between germline ends came to 14 bases. Germline V gene lookup returns CDR1 MNHEY and CDR2 SVGAGI.

The J gene is TRBJ2-7, the V gene TRBV5-5, with D uncertain. The CDR3 is 15 residues long. Trimming cost V 2 bases and J 1 base, with 13 bases left between them. The V gene's germline CDR1 is SGHKS and CDR2 YYEKEE (reference sequence). The CDR3 region is CASSFAWRQSYEQYF. The CDR3 nucleotides are TGTGCCAGCAGCTTCGCTTGGCGACAATCCTACGAGCAGTACTTC.

This chain joins TRBV9 and TRBJ2-1; 10 nucleotides match TRBD2. This CDR3 is built from 15 residues. Germline V gene data show CDR1 as SGDLS and CDR2 as YYNGEE. Unmatched junction bases numbered 4, after V lost 2 bases and J lost 5 bases. In nucleotides, the CDR3 is TGTGCCAGCAGCGTTTCTAGCGGGAGTAACAATGAGCAGTTCTTC. It codes for CASSVSSGSNNEQFF.

The rearrangement joins TRBV28 to TRBJ2-2; D is uncertain. Per the germline V gene, CDR1 is MDHEN and CDR2 is SYDVKM. Trimming stripped 9 bases from V and 2 bases from J, with 19 bases between. The CDR3 sequence is 16 residues long. The CDR3, as DNA: TGTGCCAGTGACTGGAAACTGGGTGGCAACACCGGGGAGCTGTTTTTT. Protein sequence: CASDWKLGGNTGELFF.